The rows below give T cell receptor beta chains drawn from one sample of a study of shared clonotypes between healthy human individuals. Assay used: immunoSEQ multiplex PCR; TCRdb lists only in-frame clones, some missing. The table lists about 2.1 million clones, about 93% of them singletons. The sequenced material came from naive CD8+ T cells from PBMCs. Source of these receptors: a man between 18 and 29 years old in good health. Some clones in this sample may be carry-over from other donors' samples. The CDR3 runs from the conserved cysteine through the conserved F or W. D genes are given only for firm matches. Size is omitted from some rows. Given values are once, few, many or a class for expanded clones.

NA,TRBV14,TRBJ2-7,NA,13,TGTGCCAGCAGCCAATTTGGGGCTTGGGAGCAGTACTTC,CASSQFGAWEQYF
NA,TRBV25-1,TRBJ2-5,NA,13,TGTGCCAGCAGGCCGTCTCGGGAGGAGACCCAGTACTTC,CASRPSREETQYF
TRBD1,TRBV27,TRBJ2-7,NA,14,TGTGCCAGCAGTTTGGGCAGGGGGCCCTACGAGCAGTACTTC,CASSLGRGPYEQYF
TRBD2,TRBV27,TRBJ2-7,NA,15,TGTGCCAGCAGTCCGCGACTAGCGGGAGCCTACGAGCAGTACTTC,CASSPRLAGAYEQYF
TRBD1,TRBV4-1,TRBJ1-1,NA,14,TGCGCCAGCAGCCGCGTGACAGGGGACACTGAAGCTTTCTTT,CASSRVTGDTEAFF
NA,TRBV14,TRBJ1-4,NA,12,TGTGCCAGCAGCCAAGGCGATGAAAAACTGTTTTTT,CASSQGDEKLFF
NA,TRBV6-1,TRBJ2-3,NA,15,TGTGCCAGCTCTAGGCCACTAGGGCCCGATGATACGCAGTATTTT,CASSRPLGPDDTQYF
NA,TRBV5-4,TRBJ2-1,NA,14,TGTGCCATCCGGACGGTTGGGGAGCACAATGAGCAGTTCTTC,CAIRTVGEHNEQFF
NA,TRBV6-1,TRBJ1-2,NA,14,TGTGCCGGCAATCGTCACCCTACTAACTATGGCTACACCTTC,CAGNRHPTNYGYTF
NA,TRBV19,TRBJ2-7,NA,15,TGTGCCAGTAGTAAAACACGGACAGCGATCTTCGAGCAGTACTTC,CASSKTRTAIFEQYF
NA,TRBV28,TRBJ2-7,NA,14,TGTGCCAGCAGTCCCCAGGACTTCTCCTACGAGCAGTACTTC,CASSPQDFSYEQYF
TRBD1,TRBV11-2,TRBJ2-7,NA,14,TGTGCCAGCAGCGCCAGGGGGATGGGCTACGAGCAGTACTTC,CASSARGMGYEQYF
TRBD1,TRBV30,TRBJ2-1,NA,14,TGTGCCTGGAGTGTACGAGGGGGCCCCTATGAGCAGTTCTTC,CAWSVRGGPYEQFF
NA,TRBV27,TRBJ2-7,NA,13,TGTGCCAGCAGTTTTAACGAGCTCTACGAGCAGTACTTC,CASSFNELYEQYF
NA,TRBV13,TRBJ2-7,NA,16,TGTGCCAGCAGCTTTAGTATGGCGGCGGAGGTCTACGAGCAGTACTTC,CASSFSMAAEVYEQYF
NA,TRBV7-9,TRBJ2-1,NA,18,TGTGCCAGCAGCCGCTTAACCGGGACTCCCCTAGCGAACAATGAGCAGTTCTTC,CASSRLTGTPLANNEQFF
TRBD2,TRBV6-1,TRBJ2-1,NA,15,TGTGCCAGCAGTGACTGGGCGGGAGTCCACAATGAGCAGTTCTTC,CASSDWAGVHNEQFF
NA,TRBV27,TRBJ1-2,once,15,TGTGCCAGCAGTTTATCAGCGCGGACTAACTATGGCTACACCTTC,CASSLSARTNYGYTF
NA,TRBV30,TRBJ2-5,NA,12,TGTGCCGGGGTTACCTCCCGCGGGGCCCAGTACTTC,CAGVTSRGAQYF
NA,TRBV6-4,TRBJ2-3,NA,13,TGTGCCAGCAGTGACTATCGGGCAGATACGCAGTATTTT,CASSDYRADTQYF
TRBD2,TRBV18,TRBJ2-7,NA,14,TGTGCCAGCTCACCACCGGGGAGGGGCTACGAGCAGTACTTC,CASSPPGRGYEQYF
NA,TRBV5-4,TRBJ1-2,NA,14,TGTGCCAGCAGCTATCGGGACTCTACTTCTGGAGGGGCCTTC,CASSYRDSTSGGAF
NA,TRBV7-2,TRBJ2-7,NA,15,TGTGCCAGCAGCTTAGACAGCGGGCTCTCCTACGAGCAGTACTTC,CASSLDSGLSYEQYF
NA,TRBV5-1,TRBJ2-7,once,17,TGCGCCAGCAGGTTTCAAGGGAAGAGATTAGTACGGCCCGAGCAGTACTTC,CASRFQGKRLVRPEQYF
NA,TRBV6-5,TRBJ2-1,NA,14,TGTGCCAGCACCTCTCTGGGGCAGTACAATGAGCAGTTCTTC,CASTSLGQYNEQFF
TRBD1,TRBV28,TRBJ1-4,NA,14,TGTGCCAGCAGGTTACAGGGGGCTAATGAAAAACTGTTTTTT,CASRLQGANEKLFF
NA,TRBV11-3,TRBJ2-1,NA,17,TGTGCCAGCAGCGAACGAAAGGACACCCGAGGGGACAATGAGCAGTTCTTC,CASSERKDTRGDNEQFF
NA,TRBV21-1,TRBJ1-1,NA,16,TGTGCCAGCAGCAAAGTGAGGTTTAGGGGGAACACTGAAGCTTTCTTT,CASSKVRFRGNTEAFF
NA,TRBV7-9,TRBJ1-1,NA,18,TGTGCCAGCAGCCGTCCCTTCGGCAGGGGCAGAGAAAACACTGAAGCTTTCTTT,CASSRPFGRGRENTEAFF
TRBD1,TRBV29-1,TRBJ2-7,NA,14,TGCAGCGCCTACGGACAGGGAGGTGCCTACGAGCAGTACTTC,CSAYGQGGAYEQYF
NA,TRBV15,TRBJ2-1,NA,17,TGTGCCACCAGCAGAGCACTCGGGGCCTCCGCCTACAATGAGCAGTTCTTC,CATSRALGASAYNEQFF
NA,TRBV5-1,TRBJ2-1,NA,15,TGCGCCAGCAGAGCAAAAACGGGCCCCTACAATGAGCAGTTCTTC,CASRAKTGPYNEQFF
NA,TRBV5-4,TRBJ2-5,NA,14,TGTGCCAGCAGCTTGCTGGGAGAGGGGGAGACCCAGTACTTC,CASSLLGEGETQYF
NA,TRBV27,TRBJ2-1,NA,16,TGTGCCAGCAGTAACTCGGGACTGCCGTCATACAATGAGCAGTTCTTC,CASSNSGLPSYNEQFF
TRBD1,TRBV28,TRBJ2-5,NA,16,TGTGCCAGCAGTTTATTTCAGGACAGGGGGAAGGAGACCCAGTACTTC,CASSLFQDRGKETQYF
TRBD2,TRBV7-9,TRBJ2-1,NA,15,TGTGCCAGCAGCCCGCGGACTAGCGGGAGAAGCGAGCAGTTCTTC,CASSPRTSGRSEQFF
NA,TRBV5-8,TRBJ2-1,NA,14,TGTGCCAGCAGCTTGGTCCGGATTTACAATGAGCAGTTCTTC,CASSLVRIYNEQFF
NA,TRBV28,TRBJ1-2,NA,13,TGTGCCAGCAGTTTTGCCGGGGGGTATGGCTACACCTTC,CASSFAGGYGYTF
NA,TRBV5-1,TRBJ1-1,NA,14,TGCGCCAGCAGCTTCGCAGGGAGGAACACTGAAGCTTTCTTT,CASSFAGRNTEAFF
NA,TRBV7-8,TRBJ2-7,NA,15,TGTGCCAGCAGCCCACTAGGGCCGGACTCCTACGAGCAGTACTTC,CASSPLGPDSYEQYF
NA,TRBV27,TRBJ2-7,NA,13,TGTGCCAGCAGTTTAGCGGCGAACTACGAGCAGTACTTC,CASSLAANYEQYF
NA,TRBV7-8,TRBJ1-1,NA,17,TGTGCCAGCAGCCCCGGTCGTGGGGGGCGGGGGGAGACTGAAGCTTTCTTT,CASSPGRGGRGETEAFF
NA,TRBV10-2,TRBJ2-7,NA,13,TGCGCCACCTCAGCCGGTATGGACTACGAGCAGTACTTC,CATSAGMDYEQYF
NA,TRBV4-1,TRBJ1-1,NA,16,TGCGCCAGCAGCCCCCTGGGGGGGCAGGCGAACACTGAAGCTTTCTTT,CASSPLGGQANTEAFF
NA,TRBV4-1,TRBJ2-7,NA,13,TGCGCCAGCAGCCAAGATAGGTCCTACGAGCAGTACTTC,CASSQDRSYEQYF
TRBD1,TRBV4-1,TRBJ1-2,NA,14,TGCGCCAGCAGCCGGGACAGGTCTAACTATGGCTACACCTTC,CASSRDRSNYGYTF